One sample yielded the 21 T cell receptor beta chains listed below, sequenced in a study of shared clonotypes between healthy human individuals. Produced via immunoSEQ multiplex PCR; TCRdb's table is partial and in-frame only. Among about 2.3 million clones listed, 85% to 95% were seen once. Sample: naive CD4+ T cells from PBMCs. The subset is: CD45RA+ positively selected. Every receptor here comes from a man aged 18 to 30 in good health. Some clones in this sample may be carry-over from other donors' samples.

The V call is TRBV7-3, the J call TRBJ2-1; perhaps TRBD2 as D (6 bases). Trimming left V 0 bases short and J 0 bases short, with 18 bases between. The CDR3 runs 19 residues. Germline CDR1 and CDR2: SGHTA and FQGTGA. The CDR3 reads CASSLTLRRGDVSYNEQFF. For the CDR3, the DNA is TGTGCCAGCAGCTTAACGTTAAGGCGGGGAGACGTCTCCTACAATGAGCAGTTCTTC.

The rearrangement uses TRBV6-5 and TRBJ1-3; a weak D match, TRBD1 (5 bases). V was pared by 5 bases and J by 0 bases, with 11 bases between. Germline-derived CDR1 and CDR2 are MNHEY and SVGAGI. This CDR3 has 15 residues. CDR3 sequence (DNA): TGTGCCAGCAGTCAAAGGACACGCTCTGGAAACACCATATATTTT. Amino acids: CASSQRTRSGNTIYF.

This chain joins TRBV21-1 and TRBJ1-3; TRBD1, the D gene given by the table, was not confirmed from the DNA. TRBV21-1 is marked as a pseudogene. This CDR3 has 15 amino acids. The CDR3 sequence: CASGQQGKAGNTIYF. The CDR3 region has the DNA TGTGCCAGCGGCCAACAGGGAAAAGCTGGAAACACCATATATTTT.

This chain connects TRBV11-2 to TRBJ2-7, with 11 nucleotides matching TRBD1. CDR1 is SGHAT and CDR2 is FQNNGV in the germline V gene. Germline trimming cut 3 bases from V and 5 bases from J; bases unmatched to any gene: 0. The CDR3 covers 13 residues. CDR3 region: CASSLGQGDEQYF. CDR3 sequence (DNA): TGTGCCAGCAGCTTGGGACAGGGGGACGAGCAGTACTTC.

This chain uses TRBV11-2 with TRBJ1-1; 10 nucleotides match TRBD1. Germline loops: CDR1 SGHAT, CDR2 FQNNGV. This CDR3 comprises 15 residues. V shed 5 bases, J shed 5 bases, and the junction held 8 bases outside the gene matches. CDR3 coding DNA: TGTGCCAGCAGCCCTCGACAGGGGGCGAGTACTGAAGCTTTCTTT. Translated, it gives CASSPRQGASTEAFF.

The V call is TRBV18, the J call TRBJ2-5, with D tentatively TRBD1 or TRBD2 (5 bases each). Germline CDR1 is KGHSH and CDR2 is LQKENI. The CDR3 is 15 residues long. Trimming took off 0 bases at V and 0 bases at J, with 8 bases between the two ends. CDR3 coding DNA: TGTGCCAGCTCACCACCGGGGACCTACCAAGAGACCCAGTACTTC. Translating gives CASSPPGTYQETQYF.

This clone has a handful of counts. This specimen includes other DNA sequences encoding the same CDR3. CDR3 in amino acids: CASSPTGGDTEAFF. CDR3 nucleotides: TGTGCCAGCTCACCGACAGGGGGTGACACTGAAGCTTTCTTT. This chain connects TRBV18 to TRBJ1-1, with TRBD1 identical over 9 bases. The V and J ends lost 3 bases and 3 bases, in that order; junction bases with no gene match: 2. Germline loops: CDR1 KGHSH, CDR2 LQKENI. This CDR3 region has 14 residues.

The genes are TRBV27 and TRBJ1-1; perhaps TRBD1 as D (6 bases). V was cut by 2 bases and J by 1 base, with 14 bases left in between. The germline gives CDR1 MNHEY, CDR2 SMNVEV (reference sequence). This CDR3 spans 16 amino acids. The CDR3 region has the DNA TGTGCCAGCAGTTTAGTGGAGGGGGGCCCGAACACTGAAGCTTTCTTT. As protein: CASSLVEGGPNTEAFF.

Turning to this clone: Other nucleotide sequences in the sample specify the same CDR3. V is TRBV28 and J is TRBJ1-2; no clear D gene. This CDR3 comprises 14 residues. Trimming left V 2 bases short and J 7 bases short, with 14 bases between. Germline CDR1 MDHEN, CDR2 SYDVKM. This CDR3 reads CASSLSGGVGGYTF. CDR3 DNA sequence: TGTGCCAGCAGTTTAAGCGGCGGGGTAGGTGGCTACACCTTC.

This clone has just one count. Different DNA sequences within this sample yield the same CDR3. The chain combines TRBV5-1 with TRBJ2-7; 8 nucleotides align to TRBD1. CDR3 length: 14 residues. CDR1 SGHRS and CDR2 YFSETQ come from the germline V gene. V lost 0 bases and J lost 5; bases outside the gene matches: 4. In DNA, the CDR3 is TGCGCCAGCAGCTTGGGACAGGGGTTCCACGAGCAGTACTTC. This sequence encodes CASSLGQGFHEQYF.

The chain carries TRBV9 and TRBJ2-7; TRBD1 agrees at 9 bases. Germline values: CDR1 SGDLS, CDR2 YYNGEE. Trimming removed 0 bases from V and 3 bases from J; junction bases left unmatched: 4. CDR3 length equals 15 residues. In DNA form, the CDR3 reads TGTGCCAGCAGCGTAGGCGGGACAGGGTACTACGAGCAGTACTTC. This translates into CASSVGGTGYYEQYF.

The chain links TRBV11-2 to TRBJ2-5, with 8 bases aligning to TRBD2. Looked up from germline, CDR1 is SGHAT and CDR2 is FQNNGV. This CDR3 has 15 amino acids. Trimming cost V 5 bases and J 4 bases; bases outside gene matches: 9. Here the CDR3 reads CASSIGGARRETQYF. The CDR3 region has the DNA TGTGCCAGCAGCATCGGGGGGGCACGGAGAGAGACCCAGTACTTC.

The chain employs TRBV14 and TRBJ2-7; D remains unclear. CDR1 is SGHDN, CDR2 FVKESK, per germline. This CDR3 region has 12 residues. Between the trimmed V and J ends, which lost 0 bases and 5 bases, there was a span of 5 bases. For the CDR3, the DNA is TGTGCCAGCAGCCAAGATGGAGACGAGCAGTACTTC. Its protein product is CASSQDGDEQYF.

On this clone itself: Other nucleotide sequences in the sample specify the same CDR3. CDR3 loop: CASSLGTYGYTF. The CDR3 bases are TGTGCCAGCAGCTTAGGGACCTATGGCTACACCTTC. The chain uses TRBV7-8 and TRBJ1-2; D remains unclear. V was clipped by 1 base and J by 4 bases, with 4 bases between them. The CDR3 is made up of 12 amino acids. From germline, CDR1 is SGHVS and CDR2 FQNEAQ.

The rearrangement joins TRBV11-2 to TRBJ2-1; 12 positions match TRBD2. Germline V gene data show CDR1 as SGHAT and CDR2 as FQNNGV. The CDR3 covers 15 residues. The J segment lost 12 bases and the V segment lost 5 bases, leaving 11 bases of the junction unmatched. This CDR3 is CASSAPGLAGEGQFF. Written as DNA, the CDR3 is TGTGCCAGCAGCGCGCCGGGACTAGCGGGCGAGGGGCAGTTCTTC.

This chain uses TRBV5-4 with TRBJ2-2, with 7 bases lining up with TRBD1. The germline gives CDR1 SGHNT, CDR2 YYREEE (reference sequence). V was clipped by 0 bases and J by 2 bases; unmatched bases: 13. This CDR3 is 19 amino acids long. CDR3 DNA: TGTGCCAGCAGCTTGGTCGGGACAGCCGTCAAAGACAACACCGGGGAGCTGTTTTTT. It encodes CASSLVGTAVKDNTGELFF.

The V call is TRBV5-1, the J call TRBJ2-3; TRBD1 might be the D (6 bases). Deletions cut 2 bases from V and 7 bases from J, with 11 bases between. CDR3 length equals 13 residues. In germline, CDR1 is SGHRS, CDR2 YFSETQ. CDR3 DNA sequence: TGCGCCAGCAGCTTTTACGGGACAAATACGCAGTATTTT. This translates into CASSFYGTNTQYF. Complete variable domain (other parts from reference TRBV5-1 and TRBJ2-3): KAGVTQTPRYLIKTRGQQVTLSCSPISGHRSVSWYQQTPGQGLQFLFEYFSETQRNKGNFPGRFSGRQFSNSRSEMNVSTLELGDSALYLCASSFYGTNTQYFGPGTRLTVL.

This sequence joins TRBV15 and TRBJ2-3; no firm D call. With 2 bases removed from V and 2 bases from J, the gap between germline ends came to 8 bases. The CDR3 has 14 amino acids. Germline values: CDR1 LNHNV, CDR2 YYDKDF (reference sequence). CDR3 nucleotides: TGTGCCACCAGCAGAAACTACCTCACAGATACGCAGTATTTT. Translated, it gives CATSRNYLTDTQYF.

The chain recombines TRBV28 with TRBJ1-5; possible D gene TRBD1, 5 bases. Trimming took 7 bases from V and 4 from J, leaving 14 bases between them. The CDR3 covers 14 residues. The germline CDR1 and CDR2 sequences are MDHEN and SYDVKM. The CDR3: CASKEGRGNQPQHF. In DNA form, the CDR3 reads TGTGCCAGCAAGGAGGGGCGAGGGAATCAGCCCCAGCATTTT.

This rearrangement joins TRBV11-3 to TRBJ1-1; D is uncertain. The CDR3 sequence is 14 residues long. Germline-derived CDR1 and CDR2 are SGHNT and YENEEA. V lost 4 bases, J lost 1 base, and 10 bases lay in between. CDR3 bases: TGTGCCAGCAGCTCAAGACAATCGAACACTGAAGCTTTCTTT. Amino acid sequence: CASSSRQSNTEAFF.

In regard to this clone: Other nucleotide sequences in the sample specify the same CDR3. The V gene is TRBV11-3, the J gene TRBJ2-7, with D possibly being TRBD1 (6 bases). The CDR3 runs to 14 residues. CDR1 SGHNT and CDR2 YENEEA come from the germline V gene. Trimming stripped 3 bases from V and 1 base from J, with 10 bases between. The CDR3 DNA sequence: TGTGCCAGCAGCTTGGGGGCCAGTTCCTACGAGCAGTACTTC. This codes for CASSLGASSYEQYF.